A single sample is the source of the 26 T cell receptor beta chains below, sequenced in a study of identifying expanded T cells in peripheral blood. The protocol was immunoSEQ multiplex PCR, while the TCRdb copy is restricted to in-frame clones and leaves out a portion. The sample shows 70,000 or so clones, 90% of them seen only once. Sequenced: blood. The receptor set was obtained from a person aged 18 to 75 in good health.

The CDR3 is CASSAKRTGDNSPLHF. In DNA form, the CDR3 reads TGTGCCAGTAGTGCTAAGCGGACAGGAGATAATTCACCCCTCCACTTT. V gene TRBV19 combines with J gene TRBJ1-6; TRBD1 aligns across 7 bases. The germline V gene has CDR1 LNHDA and CDR2 SQIVND (reference sequence). Trimming removed 5 bases from V and 5 bases from J; junction bases left unmatched: 9. The CDR3 is made up of 16 amino acids.

The J gene is TRBJ1-1, the V gene TRBV5-8; D unresolved. The germline gives CDR1 SGHTS, CDR2 YDEGEE. V gave up 0 bases and J gave up 4 bases, with 7 bases separating them. The CDR3 length is 13 residues. The DNA of the CDR3 is TGTGCCAGCAGCTTGGGAGGGAGCACTGAAGCTTTCTTT. It translates to CASSLGGSTEAFF.

The chain links TRBV5-1 to TRBJ2-2; D uncertain. This CDR3 is built from 12 residues. In germline, CDR1 is SGHRS, CDR2 YFSETQ. V was cut by 0 bases and J by 6 bases, with 3 bases left in between. In nucleotides, the CDR3 is TGCGCCAGCAGCTTGGTGCCCGGGGAGCTGTTTTTT. Residues: CASSLVPGELFF.

The V and J genes are TRBV7-3 and TRBJ2-5; D perhaps matches TRBD1 (6 bases). Trimming removed 5 bases from V and 2 bases from J, with 9 bases in between. The CDR3 consists of 13 residues. Germline V CDR1 and CDR2: SGHTA, FQGTGA. The DNA of the CDR3 is TGTGCCAGCAGCCCGACAGGTCAAGAGACCCAGTACTTC. Protein product: CASSPTGQETQYF.

This clone has only one observation. The gene calls are TRBV11-3 and TRBJ2-2, with D hard to call. The CDR3 runs 12 residues. Germline V gene lookup returns CDR1 SGHNT and CDR2 YENEEA. V was cut by 0 bases and J by 6 bases, with 2 bases left in between. This chain's CDR3 is CASSLESGELFF. The CDR3 DNA follows: TGTGCCAGCAGCTTAGAGTCCGGGGAGCTGTTTTTT.

The rearrangement uses TRBV5-5 and TRBJ1-1; D uncertain. Germline CDR1 SGHKS, CDR2 YYEKEE (reference sequence). V gave up 2 bases and J gave up 3 bases, with 14 bases separating them. CDR3 length equals 15 residues. In DNA form, the CDR3 reads TGTGCCAGCAGCTTATTCGGCTATGCAGACACTGAAGCTTTCTTT. It codes for CASSLFGYADTEAFF.

The chain carries TRBV5-1 and TRBJ2-2; D unclear. The CDR3 sequence is 15 residues long. Germline CDR1 SGHRS, CDR2 YFSETQ. V lost 0 bases, J lost 8 bases, and 14 bases lay in between. CDR3 sequence (DNA): TGCGCCAGCAGCTTGGCCAACCCCCTTGCTGGGGAGCTGTTTTTT. It translates to CASSLANPLAGELFF.

The chain employs TRBV29-1 and TRBJ1-5, with 9 bases that match TRBD1. CDR1 is SQVTM, CDR2 ANQGSEA, per germline. The CDR3 contains 13 residues. The V gene end was trimmed by 8 bases and the J gene end by 6 bases; junction bases not matched to a gene: 8. CDR3 bases: TGCAGCTTCGAACCGGGACAGGGTCAGCCCCAGCATTTT. It specifies CSFEPGQGQPQHF.

This chain's CDR3 is CACSSGTYEQYF. The CDR3 DNA follows: TGTGCCTGCTCTAGCGGAACCTACGAGCAGTACTTC. The chain uses TRBV19 and TRBJ2-7, with TRBD2 identical over 7 bases. This CDR3 is 12 amino acids long. Germline V gene data show CDR1 as LNHDA and CDR2 as SQIVND (reference sequence). The V gene end was trimmed by 11 bases and the J gene end by 2 bases; junction bases not matched to a gene: 6.

The rearrangement joins TRBV5-4 to TRBJ1-4, with 9 positions matching TRBD1. This CDR3 is built from 13 residues. V was pared by 5 bases and J by 6 bases, with 2 bases of the junction left unmatched. CDR1 and CDR2 from the germline V gene are SGHNT and YYREEE (reference sequence). CDR3 residues: CASSRDRDEKLFF. CDR3 sequence (DNA): TGTGCCAGCAGTAGGGACAGGGATGAAAAACTGTTTTTT.

This clone was observed a single time. This rearrangement joins TRBV28 to TRBJ2-7; 7 bases fit TRBD1. Trimming removed 5 bases from V and 5 bases from J; junction bases left unmatched: 3. Germline CDR1 is MDHEN and CDR2 is SYDVKM. This CDR3 spans 12 amino acids. The CDR3 nucleotides are TGTGCCAGCAGTCCCCAGGGGGACGAGCAGTACTTC. It specifies CASSPQGDEQYF.

The chain combines TRBV6-6 with TRBJ2-5; D gene ambiguous. CDR3 length: 15 amino acids. The V end was cut by 6 bases, the J end by 2 bases, with 16 bases between. The germline V gene encodes CDR1 MNHNY and CDR2 SVGAGI (reference sequence). CDR3 DNA: TGTGCCAGCAGAAATTACGTTGGAGCTCAAGAGACCCAGTACTTC. Protein: CASRNYVGAQETQYF.

The chain has TRBV28 and TRBJ2-3; tentative D call: TRBD1 (5 bases). Germline V gene sequence: CDR1 MDHEN, CDR2 SYDVKM. The CDR3 sequence is 14 residues long. V was pared by 10 bases and J by 4 bases, with 18 bases between. CDR3 amino acids: CATKSRRGADTQYF. In DNA, the CDR3 is TGTGCCACCAAGAGTAGAAGGGGTGCAGATACGCAGTATTTT.

The V and J genes are TRBV9 and TRBJ2-3; 10 bases match TRBD2. This CDR3 has 16 amino acids. Germline V gene sequence: CDR1 SGDLS, CDR2 YYNGEE. The trim removed 2 bases at V and 3 bases at J, leaving 6 bases unmatched. CDR3 bases: TGTGCCAGCAGCGTCGCTAGCGGGGGACCTACAGATACGCAGTATTTT. Its translation: CASSVASGGPTDTQYF. Full variable domain (rest looked up from reference TRBV9 and TRBJ2-3): DSGVTQTPKHLITATGQRVTLRCSPRSGDLSVYWYQQSLDQGLQFLIQYYNGEERAKGNILERFSAQQFPDLHSELNLSSLELGDSALYFCASSVASGGPTDTQYFGPGTRLTVL.

The chain couples TRBV18 to TRBJ2-3, with D possibly matching TRBD2 (6 bases). The ends were cut back, 3 bases at V and 4 bases at J, with 11 bases in the middle. The CDR3 is made up of 14 amino acids. Germline V lookup: CDR1 KGHSH, CDR2 LQKENI. The CDR3 DNA reads as TGTGCCAGCTCACCGGGAGCGGGTGCAGATACGCAGTATTTT. Encoded protein: CASSPGAGADTQYF.

CDR3 nucleotides: TGTGCCAGTAGTATTGGGGAAAAACTGTTTTTT. Translating it yields CASSIGEKLFF. The V gene is TRBV19, the J gene TRBJ1-4; D is undetermined. V was cut by 3 bases and J by 8 bases, with 4 bases left in between. This CDR3 has 11 residues. CDR1 and CDR2 (germline): LNHDA, SQIVND (reference sequence).

V usage is TRBV29-1 and J usage is TRBJ1-5, with unresolved D. With 5 bases removed from V and 6 bases from J, the gap between germline ends came to 11 bases. The CDR3 consists of 12 residues. Germline values: CDR1 SQVTM, CDR2 ANQGSEA. DNA of the CDR3: TGCAGCGTTAAAGGGTTTGGTCAGCCCCAGCATTTT. It specifies CSVKGFGQPQHF.

Comment on this clone: One end of the junction fails to match germline, which may point to a read error. This chain uses TRBV7-7 with TRBJ2-3; possible D gene TRBD2, 6 bases. This CDR3 is built from 14 residues. Germline V gene lookup returns CDR1 SSHAT and CDR2 FNYEAQ (reference sequence). The CDR3, as DNA: TGTGCTAGCAGTTGGGGCGGGGACACAGATACGCAGTATTTT. It codes for CASSWGGDTDTQYF.

The chain uses TRBV6-5 and TRBJ2-2, with a weak D call TRBD1 (5 bases). This CDR3 spans 14 amino acids. V shed 3 bases and J shed 5 bases, with 10 bases lying between them. CDR1 and CDR2 from the germline V gene are MNHEY and SVGAGI. The CDR3 coding sequence is TGTGCCAGCAGTTATGCAGGGTGGACCGGGGAGCTGTTTTTT. Translation gives CASSYAGWTGELFF.

The chain joins TRBV19 to TRBJ2-2, with 9 bases identical to TRBD2. CDR3 length: 18 amino acids. V lost 7 bases and J lost 3; bases outside the gene matches: 15. Germline-derived CDR1 and CDR2 are LNHDA and SQIVND (reference sequence). The CDR3 DNA sequence: TGTGCCAGTACCTCGGAAGGGCGGGAGGGCCGTTACACCGGGGAGCTGTTTTTT. The encoded protein is CASTSEGREGRYTGELFF. Full variable domain (remainder filled in from reference TRBV19 and TRBJ2-2): DGGITQSPKYLFRKEGQNVTLSCEQNLNHDAMYWYRQDPGQGLRLIYYSQIVNDFQKGDIAEGYSVSREKKESFPLTVTSAQKNPTAFYLCASTSEGREGRYTGELFFGEGSRLTVL.

The J gene is TRBJ2-7, the V gene TRBV7-2; 14 bases align to TRBD2. Trimming took 1 base from V and 6 from J; bases not matched to a gene: 14. Germline loops: CDR1 SGHTA, CDR2 FQGNSA. The CDR3 is made up of 19 amino acids. In DNA, the CDR3 is TGTGCCAGCAGCTTAGACCCGGGACTAGCGGGAGATTGGTTCGGCGAGCAGTACTTC. As protein: CASSLDPGLAGDWFGEQYF.

The chain combines TRBV6-5 with TRBJ1-1; 10 bases agree with TRBD1. The CDR3 is 13 amino acids. The germline V gene has CDR1 MNHEY and CDR2 SVGAGI. V was pared by 7 bases and J by 10 bases, with 9 bases of the junction left unmatched. CDR3: CASTNRQGARAFF. As DNA, the CDR3 is TGTGCCAGCACCAACAGACAGGGGGCGCGAGCTTTCTTT.

This chain links TRBV7-9 with TRBJ2-6; D not resolved. The V and J ends lost 1 base and 0 bases respectively, with 7 bases between them. CDR3 length: 16 residues. Germline loops: CDR1 SEHNR, CDR2 FQNEAQ (reference sequence). CDR3: CASSLVLGSGANVLTF. Here the CDR3 DNA reads TGTGCCAGCAGCTTAGTACTCGGCTCTGGGGCCAACGTCCTGACTTTC.

The rearrangement uses TRBV2 and TRBJ1-1; D remains ambiguous. The V end was cut by 1 base, the J end by 5 bases, with 8 bases between. The CDR3 runs 13 residues. Germline loops: CDR1 SNHLY, CDR2 FYNNEI. CDR3 DNA: TGTGCCAGCAGTGAAGGGTTTAGTACTGAAGCTTTCTTT. It is translated as CASSEGFSTEAFF. The full variable domain, completed using reference TRBV2 and TRBJ1-1, is EPEVTQTPSHQVTQMGQEVILRCVPISNHLYFYWYRQILGQKVEFLVSFYNNEISEKSEIFDDQFSVERPDGSNFTLKIRSTKLEDSAMYFCASSEGFSTEAFFGQGTRLTVV.

The gene calls are TRBV27 and TRBJ1-2; 10 positions agree with TRBD1. V dropped 1 base and J dropped 3; count of bases not matched to a gene: 2. From germline, CDR1 is MNHEY and CDR2 SMNVEV (reference sequence). The CDR3 has 15 residues. The CDR3 region is CASSLLGTGDYGYTF. CDR3 in DNA: TGTGCCAGCAGTTTATTGGGGACAGGGGACTATGGCTACACCTTC.

This rearrangement joins TRBV28 to TRBJ1-4; D unresolved. Germline V lookup: CDR1 MDHEN, CDR2 SYDVKM. V gave up 7 bases and J gave up 8 bases, with 11 bases separating them. The CDR3 contains 12 residues. CDR3 in amino acids: CASNSGREKLFF. The CDR3 DNA reads TGTGCCAGCAATTCGGGAAGAGAAAAACTGTTTTTT.